The 5 T cell receptor beta chains below come from one sample, sequenced in a study of OX40 agonist ivuxolimab in advanced cancers. Receptor amplification or capture employed the immunoSEQ multiplex PCR assay. The immuneACCESS repertoire file appears here via TCRdb, limited to in-frame rearrangements. These files lack a portion of the clones; in checked studies, under half of the deficit traces to unresolved V genes, and the cause of the others is not known. In this sample the table shows some 19,000 clones, 75% to 85% of which occur a single time. 18% of the sample is taken by the ten largest. Material: CD4+ or CD8+ T cells sorted from blood, obtained in a trial of the OX40 agonist ivuxolimab. The receptors come from an adult with an advanced solid tumor such as melanoma, head and neck, liver or kidney cancer.

The chain has TRBV30 and TRBJ1-4, with TRBD1 as a possible D gene (6 bases). Germline CDR1 GTSNPN, CDR2 SVGIG (reference sequence). With 3 bases removed from V and 8 bases from J, the gap between germline ends came to 13 bases. The CDR3 extends over 13 amino acids. In DNA, the CDR3 is TGTGCCTGGAGCCCCGGAGGGGGGGAAAAACTGTTTTTT. It specifies CAWSPGGGEKLFF.

The chain has TRBV27 and TRBJ1-6; 7 nucleotides agree with TRBD1. V lost 6 bases to trimming and J lost 2 bases; unmatched junction nucleotides: 4. CDR1 is MNHEY and CDR2 is SMNVEV in the germline V gene (reference sequence). This CDR3 comprises 15 residues. The CDR3 DNA sequence: TGTGCCAGCAGGACAGGGAGCGCCTATAATTCACCCCTCCACTTT. As protein: CASRTGSAYNSPLHF.

Comments on this clone: This specimen includes other DNA sequences encoding the same CDR3. The chain combines TRBV2 with TRBJ2-5, with 10 bases matching TRBD2. The ends lost 2 bases at V and 4 bases at J; junction bases unmatched: 4. The germline V gene has CDR1 SNHLY and CDR2 FYNNEI. The CDR3 spans 15 residues. CDR3 bases: TGTGCCAGCAGTGAATCCCCTAGCGGGGGAGAGACCCAGTACTTC. Its protein product is CASSESPSGGETQYF. Based on the CDR3 plus reference TRBV2 and TRBJ2-5, the full variable domain is EPEVTQTPSHQVTQMGQEVILRCVPISNHLYFYWYRQILGQKVEFLVSFYNNEISEKSEIFDDQFSVERPDGSNFTLKIRSTKLEDSAMYFCASSESPSGGETQYFGPGTRLLVL.

This clone appeared once. This chain joins TRBV29-1 and TRBJ2-7; D is possibly TRBD2 (7 bases). V gave up 6 bases and J gave up 6 bases, with 12 bases separating them. The length of the CDR3 is 11 residues. Germline CDR1 and CDR2: SQVTM and ANQGSEA. The CDR3 loop is CSVRGGREQYF. The CDR3 nucleotides read TGCAGCGTGAGGGGGGGGCGCGAGCAGTACTTC.

The genes are TRBV9 and TRBJ1-1, with 8 bases fitting TRBD1. The CDR3 loop spans 17 amino acids. Trimming removed 4 bases from V and 3 bases from J; junction bases left unmatched: 14. CDR1 is SGDLS and CDR2 is YYNGEE in the germline V gene. The CDR3 sequence is CASSLRGGQGLDTEAFF. As DNA, the CDR3 is TGTGCCAGCAGCCTAAGGGGTGGACAGGGCTTGGACACTGAAGCTTTCTTT.